This T cell receptor (beta chain) appears in the sequencing data of a study of T cells in Graves' hyperthyroidism and ophthalmopathy. Trimming left V 3 bases short and J 1 base short, with 7 bases between. CDR1 is SGHRS, CDR2 YFSETQ, per germline. This CDR3 is 13 amino acids long. It was RNA transcripts that yielded the amplified TCR beta CDR3 regions. The study used the HTBI primer set for a first-round RT-PCR of the TCR CDR3. TCRdb fed the multiplex PCR reads into MiXCR, producing one record per CDR3 protein. The table records about 610,000 distinct CDR3 sequences, about 15% of them present only once. This clonotype was recorded many times.

This TCR was sampled from a woman in her thirties or forties with Graves' ophthalmopathy. Sequences were obtained from blood. The chain is built from TRBV5-1 and TRBJ2-5; either TRBD1 or TRBD2 may supply D (5 bases each). The CDR3 DNA reads as TGCGCCAGCAGCTGGGACCGCCAAGAGACCCAGTACTTC. Translation: CASSWDRQETQYF.